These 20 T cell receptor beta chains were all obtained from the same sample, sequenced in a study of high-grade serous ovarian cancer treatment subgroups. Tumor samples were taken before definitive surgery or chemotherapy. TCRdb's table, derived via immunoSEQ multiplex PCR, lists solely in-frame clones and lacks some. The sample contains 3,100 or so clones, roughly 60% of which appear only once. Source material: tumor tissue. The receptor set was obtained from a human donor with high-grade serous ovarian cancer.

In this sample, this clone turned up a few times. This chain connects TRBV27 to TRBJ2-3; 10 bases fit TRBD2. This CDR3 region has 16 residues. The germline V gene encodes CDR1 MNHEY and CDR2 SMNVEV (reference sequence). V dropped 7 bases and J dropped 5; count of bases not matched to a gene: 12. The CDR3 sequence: CASNQASGGALDTQYF. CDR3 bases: TGTGCCAGCAATCAGGCGAGCGGGGGGGCCCTAGATACGCAGTATTTT.

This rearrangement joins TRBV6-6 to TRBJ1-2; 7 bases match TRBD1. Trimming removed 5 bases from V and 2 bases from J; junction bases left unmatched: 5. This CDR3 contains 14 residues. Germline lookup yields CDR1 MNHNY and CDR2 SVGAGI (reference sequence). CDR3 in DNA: TGTGCCAGCAGTACGGACAGGTTCAACTATGGCTACACCTTC. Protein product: CASSTDRFNYGYTF.

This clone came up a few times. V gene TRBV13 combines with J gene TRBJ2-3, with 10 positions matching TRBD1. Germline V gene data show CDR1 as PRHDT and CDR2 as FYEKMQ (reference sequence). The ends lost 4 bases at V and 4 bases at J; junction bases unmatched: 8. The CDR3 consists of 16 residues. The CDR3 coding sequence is TGTGCCAGCAGCTGGACCGGGACAGGGGATCCAGATACGCAGTATTTT. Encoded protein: CASSWTGTGDPDTQYF. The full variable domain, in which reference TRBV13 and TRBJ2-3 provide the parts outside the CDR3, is AAGVIQSPRHLIKEKRETATLKCYPIPRHDTVYWYQQGPGQDPQFLISFYEKMQSDKGSIPDRFSAQQFSDYHSELNMSSLELGDSALYFCASSWTGTGDPDTQYFGPGTRLTVL.

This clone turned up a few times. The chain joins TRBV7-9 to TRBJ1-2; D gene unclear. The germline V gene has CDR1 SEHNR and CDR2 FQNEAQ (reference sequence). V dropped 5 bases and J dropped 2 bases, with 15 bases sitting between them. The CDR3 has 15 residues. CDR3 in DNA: TGTGCCAGCAGCCCACGCCAGCCTTTAAACTATGGCTACACCTTC. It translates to CASSPRQPLNYGYTF. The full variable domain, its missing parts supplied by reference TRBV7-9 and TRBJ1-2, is DTGVSQNPRHKITKRGQNVTFRCDPISEHNRLYWYRQTLGQGPEFLTYFQNEAQLEKSRLLSDRFSAERPKGSFSTLEIQRTEQGDSAMYLCASSPRQPLNYGYTFGSGTRLTVV.

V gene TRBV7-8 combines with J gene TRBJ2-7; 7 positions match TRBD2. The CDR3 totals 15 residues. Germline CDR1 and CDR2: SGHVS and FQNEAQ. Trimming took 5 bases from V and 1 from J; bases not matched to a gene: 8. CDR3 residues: CASSPGGFGSYEQYF. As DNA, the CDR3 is TGTGCCAGCAGCCCCGGGGGGTTTGGGTCCTACGAGCAGTACTTC. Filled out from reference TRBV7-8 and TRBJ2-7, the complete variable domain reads GAGVSQSPRYKVAKRGQDVALRCDPISGHVSLFWYQQALGQGPEFLTYFQNEAQLDKSGLPSDRFFAERPEGSVSTLKIQRTQQEDSAVYLCASSPGGFGSYEQYFGPGTRLTVT.

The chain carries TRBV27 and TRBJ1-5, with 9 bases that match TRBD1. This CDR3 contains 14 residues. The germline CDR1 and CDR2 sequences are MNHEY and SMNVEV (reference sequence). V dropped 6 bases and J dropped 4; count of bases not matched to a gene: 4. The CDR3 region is CASSVGQGNQPQHF. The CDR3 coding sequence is TGTGCCAGCAGCGTCGGACAGGGGAATCAGCCCCAGCATTTT.

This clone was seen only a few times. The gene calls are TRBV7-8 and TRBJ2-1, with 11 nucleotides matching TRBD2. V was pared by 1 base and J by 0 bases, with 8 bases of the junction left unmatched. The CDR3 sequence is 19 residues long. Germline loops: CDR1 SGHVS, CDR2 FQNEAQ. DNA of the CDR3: TGTGCCAGCAGCTTAGAGGGGGGGACTAGCGGTTTCTCCTACAATGAGCAGTTCTTC. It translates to CASSLEGGTSGFSYNEQFF. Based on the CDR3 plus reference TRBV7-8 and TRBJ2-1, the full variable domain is GAGVSQSPRYKVAKRGQDVALRCDPISGHVSLFWYQQALGQGPEFLTYFQNEAQLDKSGLPSDRFFAERPEGSVSTLKIQRTQQEDSAVYLCASSLEGGTSGFSYNEQFFGPGTRLTVL.

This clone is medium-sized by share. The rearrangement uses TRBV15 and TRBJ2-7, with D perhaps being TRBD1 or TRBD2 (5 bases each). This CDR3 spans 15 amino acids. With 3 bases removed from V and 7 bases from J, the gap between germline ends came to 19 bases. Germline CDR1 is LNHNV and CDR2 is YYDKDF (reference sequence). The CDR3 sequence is CATSSPSGTTGEQYF. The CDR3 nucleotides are TGTGCCACCAGCAGCCCTTCCGGGACCACCGGGGAGCAGTACTTC.

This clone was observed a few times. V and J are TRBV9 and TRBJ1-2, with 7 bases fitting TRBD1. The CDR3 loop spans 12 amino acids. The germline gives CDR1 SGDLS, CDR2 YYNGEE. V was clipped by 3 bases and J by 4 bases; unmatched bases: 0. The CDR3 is CASSGQGYGYTF. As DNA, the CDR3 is TGTGCCAGCAGCGGACAGGGCTATGGCTACACCTTC.

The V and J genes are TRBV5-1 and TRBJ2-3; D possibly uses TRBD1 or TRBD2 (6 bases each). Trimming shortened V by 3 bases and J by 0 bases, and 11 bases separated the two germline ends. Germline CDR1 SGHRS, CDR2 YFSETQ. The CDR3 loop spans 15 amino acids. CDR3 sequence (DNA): TGCGCCAGCAGCTCGGGGGCAGTTAGCACAGATACGCAGTATTTT. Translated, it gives CASSSGAVSTDTQYF. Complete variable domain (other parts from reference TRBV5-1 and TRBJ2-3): KAGVTQTPRYLIKTRGQQVTLSCSPISGHRSVSWYQQTPGQGLQFLFEYFSETQRNKGNFPGRFSGRQFSNSRSEMNVSTLELGDSALYLCASSSGAVSTDTQYFGPGTRLTVL.

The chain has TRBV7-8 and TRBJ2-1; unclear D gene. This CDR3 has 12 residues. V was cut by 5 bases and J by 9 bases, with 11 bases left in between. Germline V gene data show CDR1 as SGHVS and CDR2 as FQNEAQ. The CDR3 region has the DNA TGTGCCAGCAGCCCCCAGGTGAGTGAGCAGTTCTTC. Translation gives CASSPQVSEQFF.

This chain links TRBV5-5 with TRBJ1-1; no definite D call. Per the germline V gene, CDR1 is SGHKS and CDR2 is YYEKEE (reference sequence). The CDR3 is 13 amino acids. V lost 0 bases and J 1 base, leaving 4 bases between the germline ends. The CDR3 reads CASSLVPNTEAFF. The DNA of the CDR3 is TGTGCCAGCAGCTTGGTGCCGAACACTGAAGCTTTCTTT.

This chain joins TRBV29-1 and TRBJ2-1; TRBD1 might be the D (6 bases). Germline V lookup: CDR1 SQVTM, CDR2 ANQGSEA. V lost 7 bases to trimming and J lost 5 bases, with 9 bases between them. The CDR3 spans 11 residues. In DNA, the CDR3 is TGCAGCGCGGACAGTAACAATGAGCAGTTCTTC. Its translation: CSADSNNEQFF.

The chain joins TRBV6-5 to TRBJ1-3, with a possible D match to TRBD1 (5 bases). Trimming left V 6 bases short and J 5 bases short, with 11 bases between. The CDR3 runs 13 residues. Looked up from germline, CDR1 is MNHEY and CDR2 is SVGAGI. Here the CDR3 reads CASSGGFRNTIYF. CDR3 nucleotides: TGTGCCAGCAGCGGGGGGTTTAGAAACACCATATATTTT.

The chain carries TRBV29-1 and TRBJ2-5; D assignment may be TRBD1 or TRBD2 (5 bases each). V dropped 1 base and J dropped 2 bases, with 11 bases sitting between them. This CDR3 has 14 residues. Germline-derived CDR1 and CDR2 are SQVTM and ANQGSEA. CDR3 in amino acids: CSVEVRGNQETQYF. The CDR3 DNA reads TGCAGCGTTGAAGTGAGGGGAAATCAAGAGACCCAGTACTTC.

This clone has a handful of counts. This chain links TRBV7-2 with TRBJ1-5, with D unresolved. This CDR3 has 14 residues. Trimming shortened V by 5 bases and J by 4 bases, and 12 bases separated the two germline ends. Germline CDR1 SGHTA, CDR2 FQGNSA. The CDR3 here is CASSLLGVNQPQHF. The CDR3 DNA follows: TGTGCCAGCAGCCTCCTCGGGGTTAATCAGCCCCAGCATTTT. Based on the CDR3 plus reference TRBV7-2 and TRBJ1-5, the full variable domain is GAGVSQSPSNKVTEKGKDVELRCDPISGHTALYWYRQSLGQGLEFLIYFQGNSAPDKSGLPSDRFSAERTGGSVSTLTIQRTQQEDSAVYLCASSLLGVNQPQHFGDGTRLSIL.

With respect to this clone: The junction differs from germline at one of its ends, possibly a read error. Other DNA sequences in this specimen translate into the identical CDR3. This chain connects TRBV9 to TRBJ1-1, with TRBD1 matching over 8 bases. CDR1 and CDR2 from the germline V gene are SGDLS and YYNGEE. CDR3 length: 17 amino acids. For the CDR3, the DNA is TGCGCCAGCAGCGTAGACCCCTGGACAGGGACGAACACTGAAGCTTTCTTT. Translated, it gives CASSVDPWTGTNTEAFF.

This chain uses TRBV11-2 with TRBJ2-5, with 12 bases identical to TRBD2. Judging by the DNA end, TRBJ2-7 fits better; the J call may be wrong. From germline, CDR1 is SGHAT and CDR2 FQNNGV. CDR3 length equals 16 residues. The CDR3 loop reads CASSLDRLAGAGEQYF. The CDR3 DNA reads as TGTGCCAGCAGCTTAGATAGACTAGCGGGGGCTGGCGAGCAGTACTTC.

The CDR3 is CASSQGVVGPHFYGYTF. The CDR3 DNA reads as TGTGCCAGCAGCCAAGGGGTCGTGGGGCCCCACTTCTATGGCTACACCTTC. The rearrangement links TRBV14 to TRBJ1-2; TRBD1 might be the D (5 bases). V lost 1 base and J lost 4, with 19 bases in between. Germline loops: CDR1 SGHDN, CDR2 FVKESK. The CDR3 has 17 amino acids.

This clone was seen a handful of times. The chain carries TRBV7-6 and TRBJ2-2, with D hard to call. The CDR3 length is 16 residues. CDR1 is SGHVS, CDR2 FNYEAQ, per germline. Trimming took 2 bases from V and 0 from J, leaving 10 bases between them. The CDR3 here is CASSLISRPNTGELFF. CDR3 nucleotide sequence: TGTGCCAGCAGCTTAATATCGCGACCGAACACCGGGGAGCTGTTTTTT.